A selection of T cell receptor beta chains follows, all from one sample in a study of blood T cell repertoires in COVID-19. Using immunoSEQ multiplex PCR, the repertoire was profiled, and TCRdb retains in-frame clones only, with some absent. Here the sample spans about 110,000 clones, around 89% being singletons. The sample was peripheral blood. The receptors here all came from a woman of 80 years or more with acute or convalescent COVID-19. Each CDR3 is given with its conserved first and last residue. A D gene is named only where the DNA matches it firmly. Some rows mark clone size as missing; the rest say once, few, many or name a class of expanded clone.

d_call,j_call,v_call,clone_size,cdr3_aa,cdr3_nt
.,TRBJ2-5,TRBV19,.,CASSIWLQETQYF,TGTGCCAGTAGTATTTGGCTCCAAGAGACCCAGTACTTC
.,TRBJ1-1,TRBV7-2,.,CASSSQPQGGTEAFF,TGTGCCAGCAGCTCGCAACCCCAAGGCGGTACTGAAGCTTTCTTT
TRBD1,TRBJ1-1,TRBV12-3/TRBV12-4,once,CASSKRTGEAFF,TGTGCCAGCAGCAAGAGGACAGGGGAAGCTTTCTTT
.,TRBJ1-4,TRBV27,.,CASSFYSSRRSTNEKLFF,TGTGCCAGCAGTTTTTACAGCAGCAGAAGATCAACTAATGAAAAACTGTTTTTT
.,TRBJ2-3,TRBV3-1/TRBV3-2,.,CASSPEAAYTDTQYF,TGTGCCAGCAGCCCGGAGGCAGCCTACACAGATACGCAGTATTTT
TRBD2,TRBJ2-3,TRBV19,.,CASSVRTSGNTDTQYF,TGTGCCAGTAGTGTCCGGACTAGCGGGAACACAGATACGCAGTATTTT
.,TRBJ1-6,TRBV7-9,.,CASGSESNSPLHF,TGTGCCAGCGGCAGCGAGTCCAATTCACCCCTCCACTTT
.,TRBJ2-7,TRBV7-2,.,CASSFVTARDEQYF,TGTGCCAGCAGCTTTGTCACTGCACGGGACGAGCAGTACTTC
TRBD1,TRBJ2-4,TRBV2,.,CASSQGTGSVVDIQYF,TGTGCCAGCAGTCAAGGGACAGGGTCCGTGGTGGACATTCAGTACTTC
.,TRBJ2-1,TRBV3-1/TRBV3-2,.,CASSQEWGPPYNEQFF,TGTGCCAGCAGCCAAGAATGGGGGCCTCCCTACAATGAGCAGTTCTTC
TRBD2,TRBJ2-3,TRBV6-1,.,CASSAIAGGQRTSTDTQYF,TGTGCCAGCAGTGCCATAGCGGGGGGCCAACGCACTAGCACAGATACGCAGTATTTT
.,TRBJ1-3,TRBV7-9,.,CASSLTTPISGNTIYF,TGTGCCAGCAGCTTAACGACACCTATCTCTGGAAACACCATATATTTT
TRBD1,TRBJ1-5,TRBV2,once,CASSVQGAVAQHF,TGTGCCAGCAGTGTCCAGGGGGCTGTGGCCCAGCATTTT
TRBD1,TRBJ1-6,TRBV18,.,CASSTGTGGISPLHF,TGTGCCAGCTCTACCGGGACAGGGGGGATTTCACCCCTCCACTTT
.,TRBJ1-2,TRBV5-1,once,CASSLDLAGGYTF,TGCGCCAGCAGCCTGGATTTGGCTGGTGGCTACACCTTC
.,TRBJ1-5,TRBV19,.,CASTILGGVSNQPQHF,TGTGCCAGTACCATCCTCGGAGGGGTTAGCAATCAGCCCCAGCATTTT
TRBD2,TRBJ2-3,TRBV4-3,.,CASSPPTSGGATDTQYF,TGCGCCAGCAGCCCACCAACTAGCGGGGGGGCCACAGATACGCAGTATTTT
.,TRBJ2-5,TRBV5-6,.,CASSFGGLGWETQYF,TGTGCCAGCAGCTTTGGAGGGCTGGGTTGGGAGACCCAGTACTTC
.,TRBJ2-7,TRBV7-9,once,CASSNRGGAYEQYF,TGTGCCAGCAGCAATCGTGGCGGGGCCTACGAGCAGTACTTC
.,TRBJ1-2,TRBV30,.,CAWSLEDYGYTF,TGTGCCTGGAGTTTGGAGGACTATGGCTACACCTTC
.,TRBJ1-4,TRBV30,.,CAWRRQQTNEKLFF,TGTGCCTGGAGGAGACAGCAAACTAATGAAAAACTGTTTTTT
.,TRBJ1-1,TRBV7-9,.,CASSPPGMEAFF,TGTGCCAGCAGCCCCCCCGGTATGGAAGCTTTCTTT
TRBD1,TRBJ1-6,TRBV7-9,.,CASGGTGTGYSPLHF,TGTGCCAGCGGGGGTACCGGGACAGGGTACTCACCCCTCCACTTT
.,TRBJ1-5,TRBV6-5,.,CASSRSTGNNQPQHF,TGTGCCAGCAGTCGCTCGACAGGAAACAATCAGCCCCAGCATTTT
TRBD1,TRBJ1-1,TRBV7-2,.,CASSFLDRSEAFF,TGTGCCAGCAGCTTTCTGGACAGGTCTGAAGCTTTCTTT
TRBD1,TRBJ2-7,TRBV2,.,CASSELDRVSYEQYF,TGTGCCAGCAGTGAACTCGACAGGGTGTCCTACGAGCAGTACTTC
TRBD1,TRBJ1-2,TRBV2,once,CASSLIQDRGGYTF,TGTGCCAGCAGTCTAATCCAGGACAGGGGTGGCTACACCTTC
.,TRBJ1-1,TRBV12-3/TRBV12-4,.,CASSFGGGTEAFF,TGTGCCAGCAGTTTTGGTGGAGGTACTGAAGCTTTCTTT
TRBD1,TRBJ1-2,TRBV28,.,CASSTWTGRGGYTF,TGTGCCAGCAGTACCTGGACAGGGAGGGGAGGCTACACCTTC
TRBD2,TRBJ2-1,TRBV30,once,CAWSGLAGLGDGYNEQFF,TGTGCCTGGAGTGGACTAGCGGGTCTGGGCGATGGGTACAATGAGCAGTTCTTC
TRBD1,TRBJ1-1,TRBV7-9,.,CASSPQGAQNTEAFF,TGTGCCAGCAGCCCCCAGGGGGCTCAGAACACTGAAGCTTTCTTT
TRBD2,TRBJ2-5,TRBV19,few,CASSMGLAGGLIQETQYF,TGTGCCAGTAGTATGGGACTAGCGGGGGGGCTGATCCAAGAGACCCAGTACTTC
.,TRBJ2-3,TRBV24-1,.,CATSEAISTDTQYF,TGTGCCACCAGTGAAGCAATTAGCACAGATACGCAGTATTTT
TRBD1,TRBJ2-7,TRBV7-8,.,CASSPEGAGGYEQYF,TGTGCCAGCAGCCCTGAAGGAGCAGGGGGCTACGAGCAGTACTTC
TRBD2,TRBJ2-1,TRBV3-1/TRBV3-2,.,CASSSIWRGGPNEQFF,TGTGCCAGCAGCTCAATCTGGCGGGGGGGCCCTAATGAGCAGTTCTTC
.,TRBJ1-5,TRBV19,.,CASSQQGGNQPQHF,TGTGCCAGTAGTCAACAGGGAGGCAATCAGCCCCAGCATTTT
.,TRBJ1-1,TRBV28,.,CASSSVGAEHTEAFF,TGTGCCAGCAGTTCCGTGGGGGCCGAACACACTGAAGCTTTCTTT
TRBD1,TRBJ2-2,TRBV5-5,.,CASMGTGATGELFF,TGTGCCAGCATGGGGACAGGGGCCACCGGGGAGCTGTTTTTT
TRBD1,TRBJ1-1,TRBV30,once,CAWTGTANTEAFF,TGTGCCTGGACCGGGACAGCGAACACTGAAGCTTTCTTT
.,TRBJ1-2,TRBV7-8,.,CASSLGPGVVVGLYGYTF,TGTGCCAGCAGCTTGGGGCCAGGAGTCGTAGTCGGCCTATATGGCTACACCTTC
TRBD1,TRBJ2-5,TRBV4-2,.,CASSQGLDREFQETQYF,TGTGCCAGCAGCCAAGGCTTGGACAGGGAATTTCAAGAGACCCAGTACTTC
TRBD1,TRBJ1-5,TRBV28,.,CASSRDRVETQHF,TGTGCCAGCAGCCGGGACAGGGTCGAAACCCAGCATTTT
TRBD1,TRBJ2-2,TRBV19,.,CASRRQGSSTGELFF,TGTGCCAGTAGAAGACAGGGGTCGAGCACCGGGGAGCTGTTTTTT
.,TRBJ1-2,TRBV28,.,CASSLRWTGNYGYTF,TGTGCCAGCAGTTTACGATGGACGGGAAACTATGGCTACACCTTC
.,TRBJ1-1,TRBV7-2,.,CASSTVAGLNTEAFF,TGTGCCAGCAGCACAGTGGCAGGGTTGAACACTGAAGCTTTCTTT
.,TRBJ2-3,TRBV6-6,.,CARQGPGSTDTQYF,TGTGCCAGACAGGGTCCCGGCAGCACAGATACGCAGTATTTT
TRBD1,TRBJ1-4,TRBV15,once,CATSGTGGLLNEKLFF,TGTGCCACCAGCGGAACAGGGGGCCTCCTTAATGAAAAACTGTTTTTT
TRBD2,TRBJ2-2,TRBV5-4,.,CASSSLAGGKGGELFF,TGTGCCAGCAGCTCACTAGCGGGGGGAAAGGGCGGGGAGCTGTTTTTT
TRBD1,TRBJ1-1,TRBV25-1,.,CASAETGGWTEAFF,TGTGCCAGCGCCGAGACAGGGGGTTGGACTGAAGCTTTCTTT
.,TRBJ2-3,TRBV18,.,CASSPAKGMDTQYF,TGTGCCAGCTCACCAGCGAAGGGGATGGATACGCAGTATTTT
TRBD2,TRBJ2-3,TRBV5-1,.,CASSLAGSTDTQYF,TGCGCCAGCAGCTTAGCGGGGAGCACAGATACGCAGTATTTT